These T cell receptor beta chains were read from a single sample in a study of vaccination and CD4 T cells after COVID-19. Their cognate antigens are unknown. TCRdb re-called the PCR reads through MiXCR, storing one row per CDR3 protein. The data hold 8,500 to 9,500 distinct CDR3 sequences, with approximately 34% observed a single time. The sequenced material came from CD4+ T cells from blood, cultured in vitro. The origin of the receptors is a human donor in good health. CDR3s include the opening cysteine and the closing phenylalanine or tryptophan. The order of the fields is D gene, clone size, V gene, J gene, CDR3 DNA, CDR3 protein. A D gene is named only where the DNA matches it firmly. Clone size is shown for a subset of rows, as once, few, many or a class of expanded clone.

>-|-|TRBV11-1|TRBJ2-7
TGTGCCAGCTCATTACTCGACACCAATTCATGGGGGGAGCAGTACTTC
CASSLLDTNSWGEQYF
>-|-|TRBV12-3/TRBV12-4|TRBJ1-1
TGTGCCAGCAGGATACCCCCAGGGAGAACTGAAGCTTTCTTT
CASRIPPGRTEAFF
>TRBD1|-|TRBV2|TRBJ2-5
TGTGCCAGCAACAGAGGGGGCATTGGGGAGACCCAGTACTTC
CASNRGGIGETQYF
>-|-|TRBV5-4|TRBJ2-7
TGTGCCAGCAGCTTGGGTAGGGCGGCGAACGAGCAGTACTTC
CASSLGRAANEQYF
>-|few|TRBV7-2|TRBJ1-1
TGTGCCAGCAGGGAAGATATGAACACTGAAGCTTTCTTT
CASREDMNTEAFF
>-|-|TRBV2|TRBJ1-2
TGTGCCAGCAGCCCCTCTTTTGGTACTGTCTATGGCTACACCTTC
CASSPSFGTVYGYTF
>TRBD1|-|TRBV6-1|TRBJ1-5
TGTGCCAGCAGTGGCCGGGACAGCAGCAATCAGCCCCAGCATTTT
CASSGRDSSNQPQHF
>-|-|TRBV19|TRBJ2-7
TGTGCCAGTAGTATAAGGCACAGAGCCTACGAGCAGTACTTC
CASSIRHRAYEQYF
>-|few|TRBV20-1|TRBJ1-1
TGCAGTGCGTCGACTCGGGGGTACGAAGCTTTCTTT
CSASTRGYEAFF
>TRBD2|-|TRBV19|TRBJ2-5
TGTGCCAGTGCACCCTCGTGGGCGGGGGGGCAAGAGACCCAGTACTTC
CASAPSWAGGQETQYF
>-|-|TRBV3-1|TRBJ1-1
TGTGCCAGCAGCCAAGATCCAGGAATATTCACTGAAGCTTTCTTT
CASSQDPGIFTEAFF
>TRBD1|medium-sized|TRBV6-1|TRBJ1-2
TGTGCCAGCCGCCCCGGGGACAGCCTCTATGGCTACACCTTC
CASRPGDSLYGYTF
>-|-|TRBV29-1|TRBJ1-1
TGCAGCACCGTCAGGGTCCCCATGAACACTGAAGCTTTCTTT
CSTVRVPMNTEAFF
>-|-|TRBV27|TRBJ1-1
TGTGCCAGCAGTTTGGGCGGTGGTGAAGCTTTCTTT
CASSLGGGEAFF
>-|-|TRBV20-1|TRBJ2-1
TGCAGTGCTAGGATACAGCACAATGAGCAGTTCTTC
CSARIQHNEQFF
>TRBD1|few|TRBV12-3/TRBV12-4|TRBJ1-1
TGTGCCAGCAGGGATGCAGGGGGCACTGAAGCTTTCTTT
CASRDAGGTEAFF
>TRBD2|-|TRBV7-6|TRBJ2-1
TGTGCCAGCAGCTGGGGGACTAGCGGGGACAATGAGCAGTTCTTC
CASSWGTSGDNEQFF
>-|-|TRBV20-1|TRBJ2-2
TGCAGTGCTAGCACAGGGACGAGCGGGGAGCTGTTTTTT
CSASTGTSGELFF
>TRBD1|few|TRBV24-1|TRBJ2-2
TGTGCCACCGGACAGGTAACCGGGGAGCTGTTTTTT
CATGQVTGELFF
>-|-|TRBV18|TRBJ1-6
TGTGCCAGCTCACCGGAGGCCGGGTGGGATTCACCCCTCCACTTT
CASSPEAGWDSPLHF
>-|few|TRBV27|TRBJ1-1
TGTGCCAGCAGTTTATGGGTGGGGGAAGGGGTGAACACTGAAGCTTTCTTT
CASSLWVGEGVNTEAFF
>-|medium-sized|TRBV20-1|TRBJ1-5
TGCAGTGCTAGGGAGTTTGTGGGATCGGGGCAGCCCCAGCATTTT
CSAREFVGSGQPQHF
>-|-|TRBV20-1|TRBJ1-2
TGCAGTGCTAGAGGAAACGGTCACTATGGCTACACCTTC
CSARGNGHYGYTF
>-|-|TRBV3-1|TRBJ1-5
TGTGCCAGCAGCCAAGCTTCAGGACGCAATCAGCCCCAGCATTTT
CASSQASGRNQPQHF
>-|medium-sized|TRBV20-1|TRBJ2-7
TGCAGTGCTACAGAGGTAGGCGGGGCCTACGAGCAGTACTTC
CSATEVGGAYEQYF
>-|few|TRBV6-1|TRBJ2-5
TGTGCCAGCAGTGGATTAGAGAGGTTCCAGTACTTC
CASSGLERFQYF
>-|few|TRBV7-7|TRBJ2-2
TGTGCTAGCAGCTCCCAAGGAGACGGGGAGCTGTTTTTT
CASSSQGDGELFF
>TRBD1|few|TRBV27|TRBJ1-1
TGTGCCACTGAAGGGACAGTCGGTGAAGCTTTCTTT
CATEGTVGEAFF
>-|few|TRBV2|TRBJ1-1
TGTGCCAGCAGTACTGACGGACCTCTCACTGAAGCTTTCTTT
CASSTDGPLTEAFF
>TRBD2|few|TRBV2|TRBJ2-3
TGTGCCAGCAGGCCTGGGGGACTAGCGGGGGGGCAGTATTTT
CASRPGGLAGGQYF
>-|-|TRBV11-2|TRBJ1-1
TGTGCCAGCAGCCTGGACAACACTGAAGCTTTCTTT
CASSLDNTEAFF
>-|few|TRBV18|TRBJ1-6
TGTGCCAGCTCACCCAAACAGGGTGGGAATTCACCCCTCCACTTT
CASSPKQGGNSPLHF